This T cell receptor (beta chain) was recorded in a study of shared clonotypes between healthy human individuals (dated by TCRdb to the early 2020s). Background on the whole study: The cohort comprised a couple of women and a few men aged 18 to 49 years. Leukapheresis yielded between about 0.8 and 9.5 billion PBMCs per donor. For each donor, CD4 naive and CD4 memory were each given three plates, CD8 naive was given two plates, and CD8 memory was given one plate. To estimate repertoire size and how much clonotype sharing occurs between individuals, the study deeply sequenced the blood TCR repertoires of five healthy adults. To increase sequencing depth and limit assay-specific biases, different laboratories used diverse techniques to prepare libraries and sequence TCR repertoires. Study-wide findings and limitations: Sampling was restricted to blood, and TCR repertoires in tissue are likely to differ from TCR repertoires in blood. Because the study included a small number of donors, the genetic and exposure-history diversity represented was limited. Compared with non-shared clonotypes, clonotypes shared by all four sorted-subset donors had higher generation probabilities. When a handful of donors were compared, the shared fraction of clonotypes was around 5% for naive CD4, roughly 3.3% for naive CD8, 2% to 2.5% for memory CD4, and 0.4% for memory CD8. Pairwise subsampling led to the expectation that sequencing depth would affect the degree of clonotype sharing among donors. Incomplete sequencing was indicated by rarefaction of sorted-subset datasets, despite the large sequencing depth. Larger estimated clonotype richness was generally found for naive subsets than for memory subsets.

Inclusive of both ends, the CDR3 amounts to 11 amino acids. As encoded in the germline V gene, CDR1 is MDHEN while CDR2 is SYDVKM. TCR CDR3 regions were amplified from genomic DNA by multiplex PCR using the deep immunoSEQ assay. Extracted genomic DNA from each cell subset was distributed evenly across all wells of several immunoSEQ 96-well plates, and each plate was treated as a replicate. For sorted subsets, each replicate PCR was loaded with approximately 200 ng genomic DNA, equivalent to 25,000 to 35,000 T cell genomes. The purified libraries were quantified using a Qubit 3.0 fluorometer, sized with a Bioanalyzer 2100, and then quantified again using the KAPA Library Quantification kit. Every immunoSEQ 96-well plate was sequenced on a dedicated single-read 150-cycle Illumina NextSeq 550 flow cell. The published analysis was carried out like this. The immunoSEQ output contained only junctional sequences without quality scores, so filtering could not match that applied to full-length reads. Sequences were annotated with PyIR, a Python wrapper for IgBLAST v1.9, using IMGT germline references to assign V/J genes and CDR3. Reads were filtered out if the reads had weak V/J assignments (E-value above 1e-6), no CDR3, stop codons, out-of-frame junctions, or ambiguous translated residues. V3J clonotypes were defined by identical inferred V gene, J gene, and CDR3 amino acid sequence. To compute the percentage overlap between repertoires, the number of shared unique clonotypes was divided by the size of the smaller repertoire. Richness of each repertoire was evaluated using RTK rarefaction, the Chao1 estimator, and Recon v2.1 estimates of unobserved clonotypes. Generation probabilities for all TCRbeta clonotypes obtained by the gDNA method from several donors were computed using OLGA. Imported from immuneACCESS, the table was reduced by TCRdb to in-frame sequences with V and J called. These copies leave out some clones; in studies compared against another copy, an unresolved V gene accounts for under half, and the cause of the remainder is not known. V and J calls and clone size come straight from that table; D and trimming were deduced from the DNA. For this sample there are roughly 570,000 clones; more than 95% appear just once. Of the sample, 0.25% to 0.35% falls within the top ten clones.

For the CD8 naive samples, CD45RO-negative cells were positively selected for CCR7, yielding a CD45RA+CCR7+ population from which TemRA cells were excluded. Healthy HIV-negative adults with no recently reported acute infections or vaccinations were included as donors. Only Caucasian adults living in Nashville, Tennessee, USA were represented among the donors. After blood collection by leukapheresis, PBMCs were isolated using Ficoll-Histopaque density gradient centrifugation and then cryopreserved in the vapor phase of liquid nitrogen. Purity and quantity of every magnetically sorted T cell population were checked by analytical flow cytometry. From each sorted fraction, genomic DNA was isolated and quantified by UV absorbance on a Nanodrop 2000c. About this clone: What antigen it recognizes has not been identified. This is likely a read error, given that the CDR3 carries no conserved phenylalanine or tryptophan at its end. No DNA is shown, since the ends of the CDR3 on it are uncertain; the CDR3 is the one TCRdb lists.

The chain is encoded by TRBV28 joined to TRBJ2-7; TRBD1 reflects the table's D call only, with no check against the DNA. The receptor was isolated from a man aged 25 to 40 in good health. Sequencing input: naive CD8+ T cells sorted from blood. The cell subset or site label on this specimen signifies: CD45RA+CCR7+. The CDR3 amino acid sequence is: CASSSGGQFIC.